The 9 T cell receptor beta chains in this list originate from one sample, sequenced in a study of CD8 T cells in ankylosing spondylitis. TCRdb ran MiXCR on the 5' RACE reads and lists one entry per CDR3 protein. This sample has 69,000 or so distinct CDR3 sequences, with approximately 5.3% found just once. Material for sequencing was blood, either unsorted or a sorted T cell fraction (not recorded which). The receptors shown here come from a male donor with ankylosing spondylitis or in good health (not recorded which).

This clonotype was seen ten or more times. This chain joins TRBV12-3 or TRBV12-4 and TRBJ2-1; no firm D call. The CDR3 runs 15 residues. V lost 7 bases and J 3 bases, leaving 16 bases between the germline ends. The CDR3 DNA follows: TGTGCCAGCACCCCGCCTCTAGGCCACTACAATGAGCAGTTCTTC. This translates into CASTPPLGHYNEQFF.

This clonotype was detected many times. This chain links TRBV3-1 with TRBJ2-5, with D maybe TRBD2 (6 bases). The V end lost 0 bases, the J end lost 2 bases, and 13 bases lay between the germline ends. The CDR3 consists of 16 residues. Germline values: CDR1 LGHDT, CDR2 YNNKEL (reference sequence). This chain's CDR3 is CASSQDPGVGQETQYF. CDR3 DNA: TGTGCCAGCAGCCAAGATCCGGGGGTGGGACAAGAGACCCAGTACTTC.

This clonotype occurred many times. CDR3 amino acids: CASSLEMQGQETQYF. CDR3 coding DNA: TGCGCCAGCAGCTTGGAAATGCAGGGGCAAGAGACCCAGTACTTC. The rearrangement joins TRBV5-1 to TRBJ2-5; D possibly corresponds to TRBD1 (6 bases). V was cut by 0 bases and J by 2 bases, with 11 bases left in between. The CDR3 runs 15 residues. Germline lookup yields CDR1 SGHRS and CDR2 YFSETQ.

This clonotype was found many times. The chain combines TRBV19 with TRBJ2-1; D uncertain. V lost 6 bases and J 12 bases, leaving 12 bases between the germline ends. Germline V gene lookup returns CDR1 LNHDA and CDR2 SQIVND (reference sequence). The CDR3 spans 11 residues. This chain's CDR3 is CASSQDNSQFF. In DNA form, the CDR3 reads TGTGCCAGTAGCCAAGACAACTCGCAGTTCTTC.

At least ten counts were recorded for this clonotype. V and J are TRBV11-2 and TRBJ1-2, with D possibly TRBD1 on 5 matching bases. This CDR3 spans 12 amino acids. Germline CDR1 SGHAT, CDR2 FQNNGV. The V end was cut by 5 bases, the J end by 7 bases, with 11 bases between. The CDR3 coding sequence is TGTGCCAGCAGCGGCAGGGTTCTTGGCTACACCTTC. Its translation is CASSGRVLGYTF.

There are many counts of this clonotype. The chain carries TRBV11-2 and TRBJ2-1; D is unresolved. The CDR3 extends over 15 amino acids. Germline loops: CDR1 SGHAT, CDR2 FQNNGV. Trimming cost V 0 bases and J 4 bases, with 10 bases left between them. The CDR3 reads CASSLDLGQYNEQFF. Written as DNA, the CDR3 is TGTGCCAGCAGCTTAGATCTTGGGCAGTACAATGAGCAGTTCTTC.

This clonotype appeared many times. CDR3: CASRSTDRAFKNIQYF. Written as DNA, the CDR3 is TGTGCCAGTAGATCAACGGACAGGGCTTTCAAAAACATTCAGTACTTC. J is TRBJ2-4 and V is TRBV19, with 8 bases matching TRBD1. This CDR3 region has 16 residues. In germline, CDR1 is LNHDA, CDR2 SQIVND (reference sequence). With 6 bases clipped from V and 3 bases from J, the junction kept 10 bases outside the gene matches.

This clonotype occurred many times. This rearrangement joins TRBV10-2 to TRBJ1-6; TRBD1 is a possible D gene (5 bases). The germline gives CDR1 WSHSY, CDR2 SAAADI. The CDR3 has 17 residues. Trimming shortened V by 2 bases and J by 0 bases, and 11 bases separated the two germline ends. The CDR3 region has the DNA TGCGCCAGCAGTGAGAAGGGGACGAGCTCCTATAATTCACCCCTCCACTTT. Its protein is CASSEKGTSSYNSPLHF.

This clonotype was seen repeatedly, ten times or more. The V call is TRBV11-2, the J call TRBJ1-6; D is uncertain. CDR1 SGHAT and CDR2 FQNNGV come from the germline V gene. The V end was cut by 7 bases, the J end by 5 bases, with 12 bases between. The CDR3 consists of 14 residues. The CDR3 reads CASTRQVNNSPLHF. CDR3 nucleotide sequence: TGTGCCAGCACCCGCCAGGTTAATAATTCACCCCTCCACTTT. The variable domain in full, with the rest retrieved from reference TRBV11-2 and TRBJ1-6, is EAGVAQSPRYKIIEKRQSVAFWCNPISGHATLYWYQQILGQGPKLLIQFQNNGVVDDSQLPKDRFSAERLKGVDSTLKIQPAKLEDSAVYLCASTRQVNNSPLHFGNGTRLTVT.